There are a few counts of the clone carrying this T cell receptor beta chain. Its specificity is not known. This sample stems from a study of T-cell reconstitution after alpha-beta-depleted transplantation in children. Study results and caveats: T-cell counts and diversity at one year post-transplant came mainly from newly produced T cells. At around two months after transplant, the alpha-beta T cells were reportedly derived from several hundred expanded clones that came from non-depleted graft cells.

Preparing the TCRbeta library involved the use of unique molecular identifiers. One entry per CDR3 protein, called by TCRdb with MiXCR from the PCR reads. The data contain some 460,000 distinct CDR3 sequences, about 17% of them singletons. This receptor was obtained from a boy younger than two who had a stem cell transplant for Wiskott-Aldrich syndrome, so the T cells may come from the graft donor. Sequenced here: PBMCs, mostly from graft donor cells, sampled 360 days after TCRalphabeta/CD19-depleted stem cell transplant.

Here the CDR3 DNA reads TGTGCCAGCAGTCCCCGGGGACTAGCCGCAGATACGCAGTATTTT. It encodes CASSPRGLAADTQYF. V is TRBV12-3 or TRBV12-4 and J is TRBJ2-3; 9 nucleotides agree with TRBD2. The CDR3 is 15 residues long. The junction had 7 bases not matched to a gene; V was cut back by 5 bases and J by 4 bases.